What follows describes a single T cell receptor beta chain. Time point here: neoterminal ileum biopsy at postoperative endoscopy, about 6 months after surgery. The data were taken from a study of T cell repertoires in ileal Crohn's disease. TCRdb keeps only in-frame clones here, not all; method: immunoSEQ multiplex PCR. Among 5,300 or so clones listed, more than 65% were seen once. Deletions cut 4 bases from V and 10 bases from J, with 20 bases between. Germline CDR1 and CDR2: SGDLS and YYNGEE. CDR3 size: 14 residues. This TCR derives from an adult with Crohn's disease. What was sequenced was ileal tissue. This chain links TRBV9 with TRBJ1-1; D is possibly TRBD1 (6 bases). CDR3 residues: CASSPGQKRSGAFF. The CDR3 DNA follows: TGTGCCAGCAGCCCTGGACAGAAGCGGTCGGGAGCTTTCTTT.